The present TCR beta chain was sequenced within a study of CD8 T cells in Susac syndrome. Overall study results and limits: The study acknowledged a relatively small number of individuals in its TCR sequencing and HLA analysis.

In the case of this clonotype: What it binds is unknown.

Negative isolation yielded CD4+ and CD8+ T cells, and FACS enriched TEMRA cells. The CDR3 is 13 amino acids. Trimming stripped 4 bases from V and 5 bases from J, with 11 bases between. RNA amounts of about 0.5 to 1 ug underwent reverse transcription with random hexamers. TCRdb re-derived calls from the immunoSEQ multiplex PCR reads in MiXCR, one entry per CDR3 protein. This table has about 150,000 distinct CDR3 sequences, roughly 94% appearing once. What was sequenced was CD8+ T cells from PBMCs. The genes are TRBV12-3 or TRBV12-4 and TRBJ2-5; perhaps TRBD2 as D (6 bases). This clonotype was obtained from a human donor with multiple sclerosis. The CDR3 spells CASSSRGMETQYF. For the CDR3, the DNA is TGTGCCAGCAGTTCTCGGGGGATGGAGACCCAGTACTTC.